This TCR beta chain was sequenced for a study of CD8 T cells in ankylosing spondylitis. This clonotype has at least ten counts. CDR1 and CDR2 from the germline V gene are MNHEY and SMNVEV (reference sequence). V was clipped by 3 bases and J by 4 bases, with 6 bases between them. This CDR3 contains 13 residues. Via MiXCR, TCRdb re-called the 5' RACE reads, giving one row per CDR3 protein. The sample shows 250,000 to 400,000 distinct CDR3 sequences, roughly 10% of them seen only once. V gene TRBV27 combines with J gene TRBJ1-4; a weak D match, TRBD1 (5 bases). This TCR was recovered from a female donor with ankylosing spondylitis or in good health (not recorded which). Sample: blood, either unsorted or a sorted T cell fraction (not recorded which). The CDR3 DNA sequence: TGTGCCAGCAGTTTTGGACATAATGAAAAACTGTTTTTT. It is translated as CASSFGHNEKLFF.